The 30 T cell receptor beta chains listed next were all sequenced from one sample in a study of Ad26.COV2.S vaccination and SARS-CoV-2 variants. Treatment meaning: around 19 received Ad26.COV2.S at low or high dose, single or two shots; about 5 received placebo; per-sample allocation not given. It was on day 63 after the first vaccine or placebo injection that samples were taken. Method: immunoSEQ multiplex PCR; TCRdb's copy keeps in-frame clones and lacks some. The sample yields some 400,000 clones, about 88% seen once. The material was peripheral blood, obtained in a trial of Ad26.COV2.S vaccine versus placebo. The receptors derive from a person between 18 and 59 years old who received the Ad26.COV2.S COVID-19 vaccine or a placebo.

CDR3: CASSGSTGEAFF. CDR3 in DNA: TGTGCCAGCAGCGGATCGACCGGTGAAGCTTTCTTT. This chain uses TRBV9 with TRBJ1-1; D is unresolved. CDR3 length: 12 amino acids. Germline CDR1 is SGDLS and CDR2 is YYNGEE. V lost 3 bases to trimming and J lost 7 bases, with 10 bases between them.

The chain is built from TRBV6-6 and TRBJ2-5; a possible D gene is TRBD2 (6 bases). Between the trimmed V and J ends, which lost 4 bases and 5 bases, there was a span of 11 bases. From germline, CDR1 is MNHNY and CDR2 SVGAGI (reference sequence). The CDR3 spans 13 residues. This chain's CDR3 is CASSFPGAETQYF. The CDR3 nucleotides are TGTGCCAGCAGTTTTCCGGGAGCGGAGACCCAGTACTTC.

In DNA form, the CDR3 reads TGTGCCAGCAGTTGGGGATTGGAAGGGGAGCAGTTCTTC. Encoded protein: CASSWGLEGEQFF. The chain joins TRBV12-3 or TRBV12-4 to TRBJ2-1; D not resolved. The V gene lost 4 bases and the J gene lost 10 bases, with 14 bases spanning the gap. The CDR3 totals 13 residues.

The chain employs TRBV6-1 and TRBJ2-7; 9 bases align to TRBD1. The length of the CDR3 is 15 residues. Trimming at V came to 5 bases and at J to 5 bases, leaving 10 bases not matched to a gene. Germline V lookup: CDR1 MNHNS, CDR2 SASEGT. CDR3 amino acids: CASSKPRDRDDEQYF. CDR3 nucleotides: TGTGCCAGCAGTAAACCCCGGGACAGGGACGACGAGCAGTACTTC.

CDR3 sequence reads: CASGDVRETQYF. The CDR3 bases are TGTGCCAGCGGGGACGTTAGAGAGACCCAGTACTTC. This chain links TRBV27 with TRBJ2-5; either TRBD1 or TRBD2 may fit D (5 bases each). This CDR3 region has 12 residues. The germline V and J ends were trimmed by 8 bases and 4 bases, with 11 bases remaining between them. Germline values: CDR1 MNHEY, CDR2 SMNVEV (reference sequence).

V usage is TRBV5-8 and J usage is TRBJ2-1; tentatively, D is TRBD1 or TRBD2 (5 bases each). Trimming shortened V by 1 base and J by 4 bases, and 18 bases separated the two germline ends. Germline V gene lookup returns CDR1 SGHTS and CDR2 YDEGEE. The CDR3 runs 17 residues. Here the CDR3 DNA reads TGTGCCAGCAGCTTGTTGCTTGCCAACGAGGGGTACAATGAGCAGTTCTTC. Translation: CASSLLLANEGYNEQFF.

The chain joins TRBV6-5 to TRBJ1-1; the match to TRBD1 covers 8 bases. This CDR3 has 13 amino acids. V shed 8 bases, J shed 0 bases, and the junction held 2 bases outside the gene matches. Germline assignment: CDR1 MNHEY and CDR2 SVGAGI. The CDR3 loop is CASPTGVNTEAFF. CDR3 sequence (DNA): TGTGCCAGCCCGACAGGGGTGAACACTGAAGCTTTCTTT.

V gene TRBV5-1 combines with J gene TRBJ2-5, with 13 bases lining up with TRBD2. The CDR3 is 16 amino acids. Germline V gene lookup returns CDR1 SGHRS and CDR2 YFSETQ. Trimming removed 2 bases from V and 2 bases from J; junction bases left unmatched: 3. The CDR3 DNA reads as TGCGCCAGCAGCTTAGGACTAGCGGGAGTACAAGAGACCCAGTACTTC. Its protein product is CASSLGLAGVQETQYF.

V and J are TRBV3-1 (or the pseudogene TRBV3-2) and TRBJ2-7, with D perhaps matching TRBD2 (6 bases). CDR3 length: 14 residues. Per germline, CDR1 LGHDT and CDR2 YNNKEL (reference sequence). The ends were cut back, 2 bases at V and 5 bases at J, with 13 bases in the middle. The DNA for the CDR3 is TGTGCCAGCAGCCAAACTAGCTTATTCCACGAGCAGTACTTC. Protein: CASSQTSLFHEQYF.

CDR3 sequence: CASSSPFVDTQYF. In DNA form, the CDR3 reads TGTGCCAGCAGCTCCCCCTTTGTAGATACGCAGTATTTT. The rearrangement uses TRBV7-9 and TRBJ2-3; no clear D. Deletions cut 4 bases from V and 5 bases from J, with 10 bases between. The germline V gene encodes CDR1 SEHNR and CDR2 FQNEAQ (reference sequence). This CDR3 has 13 residues. Variable domain in full (rest from reference TRBV7-9 and TRBJ2-3): DTGVSQNPRHKITKRGQNVTFRCDPISEHNRLYWYRQTLGQGPEFLTYFQNEAQLEKSRLLSDRFSAERPKGSFSTLEIQRTEQGDSAMYLCASSSPFVDTQYFGPGTRLTVL.

This chain joins TRBV5-1 and TRBJ2-1, with 9 nucleotides matching TRBD2. Per germline, CDR1 SGHRS and CDR2 YFSETQ. This CDR3 spans 15 amino acids. Trimming cost V 3 bases and J 5 bases; bases outside gene matches: 6. CDR3 loop: CASSWAGGPNNEQFF. CDR3 sequence (DNA): TGCGCCAGCAGCTGGGCGGGAGGGCCCAACAATGAGCAGTTCTTC.

V usage is TRBV30 and J usage is TRBJ1-2; 7 nucleotides agree with TRBD1. The V and J ends lost 2 bases and 8 bases, in that order; junction bases with no gene match: 8. CDR1 is GTSNPN and CDR2 is SVGIG in the germline V gene (reference sequence). This CDR3 contains 13 residues. The CDR3 is CAWSTLTGDGYTF. The CDR3 DNA sequence: TGTGCCTGGAGTACTCTCACAGGGGACGGCTACACCTTC.

The chain joins TRBV24-1 to TRBJ2-2, with TRBD2 matching 7 bases. Germline V gives CDR1 KGHDR, CDR2 SFDVKD. V shed 9 bases, J shed 2 bases, and the junction held 11 bases outside the gene matches. This CDR3 contains 16 residues. CDR3 coding DNA: TGTGCCACCCAGGGAGGGGACTACCCTAACACCGGGGAGCTGTTTTTT. It codes for CATQGGDYPNTGELFF.

The J gene is TRBJ2-3, the V gene TRBV7-3; 7 bases align to TRBD2. CDR3 size: 16 residues. The J segment lost 0 bases and the V segment lost 4 bases, leaving 7 bases of the junction unmatched. Germline lookup yields CDR1 SGHTA and CDR2 FQGTGA. CDR3 loop: CASSSGLAASTDTQYF. Written as DNA, the CDR3 is TGTGCCAGCAGCTCGGGGCTAGCGGCTAGCACAGATACGCAGTATTTT.

The chain carries TRBV28 and TRBJ2-7; D unclear. The germline V gene has CDR1 MDHEN and CDR2 SYDVKM. The CDR3 sequence is 14 residues long. V lost 9 bases and J 1 base, leaving 16 bases between the germline ends. The CDR3 DNA reads as TGTGCCAGTCGGGCTGCAGGTAGGTCCTACGAGCAGTACTTC. Residues: CASRAAGRSYEQYF.

The chain has TRBV19 and TRBJ2-7, with D possibly matching TRBD2 (5 bases). Germline lookup yields CDR1 LNHDA and CDR2 SQIVND (reference sequence). The CDR3 spans 15 residues. V was clipped by 1 base and J by 1 base, with 11 bases between them. The CDR3 DNA is TGTGCCAGTAGTATAGGGACTGGAACTTCCTACGAGCAGTACTTC. Translated, it gives CASSIGTGTSYEQYF.

The chain recombines TRBV4-2 with TRBJ2-5; perhaps TRBD2 as D (6 bases). Trimming left V 0 bases short and J 0 bases short, with 14 bases between. Looked up from germline, CDR1 is LGHNA and CDR2 is YNFKEQ. This CDR3 comprises 17 residues. DNA for the CDR3: TGTGCCAGCAGCCAAGACCCCCCGCGGGGCTACCAAGAGACCCAGTACTTC. Translated, it gives CASSQDPPRGYQETQYF.

The chain couples TRBV7-3 to TRBJ2-3; TRBD1 agrees at 7 bases. Looked up from germline, CDR1 is SGHTA and CDR2 is FQGTGA. The J segment lost 4 bases and the V segment lost 5 bases, leaving 9 bases of the junction unmatched. This CDR3 has 15 residues. CDR3 in amino acids: CASSQQGLLADTQYF. Written as DNA, the CDR3 is TGTGCCAGCAGCCAACAGGGGTTGTTGGCAGATACGCAGTATTTT.

The rearrangement links TRBV6-1 to TRBJ1-5; D is unclear. Germline loops: CDR1 MNHNS, CDR2 SASEGT. The CDR3 is 13 residues long. Trimming shortened V by 2 bases and J by 5 bases, and 7 bases separated the two germline ends. CDR3 protein: CASSEPGYQPQHF. The CDR3, as DNA: TGTGCCAGCAGTGAACCGGGTTATCAGCCCCAGCATTTT.

The chain carries TRBV30 and TRBJ2-3, with D unresolved. The CDR3 loop spans 15 amino acids. Germline V gene lookup returns CDR1 GTSNPN and CDR2 SVGIG (reference sequence). The V end was cut by 3 bases, the J end by 3 bases, with 16 bases between. The CDR3 loop reads CAWRPSRVWTDTQYF. Here the CDR3 DNA reads TGTGCCTGGAGGCCCTCGAGAGTTTGGACAGATACGCAGTATTTT.

Details on this clone: Other DNA variants within this sample encode the same CDR3. The V gene is TRBV3-1 (or the pseudogene TRBV3-2), the J gene TRBJ2-5; unclear D gene. In germline, CDR1 is LGHDT, CDR2 YNNKEL (reference sequence). The CDR3 spans 12 residues. The V end was cut by 0 bases, the J end by 5 bases, with 4 bases between. The CDR3, as DNA: TGTGCCAGCAGCCAAGAACGGGAGACCCAGTACTTC. Its protein product is CASSQERETQYF.

This clone was found a few times. The chain recombines TRBV27 with TRBJ1-5; maybe TRBD1 (6 bases). CDR3 length equals 15 residues. From germline, CDR1 is MNHEY and CDR2 SMNVEV (reference sequence). V was trimmed by 6 bases and J by 0 bases, leaving 12 bases between them. The CDR3 nucleotides read TGTGCCAGCAGCTGGACAGCTTATAGCAATCAGCCCCAGCATTTT. Residues: CASSWTAYSNQPQHF.

This chain joins TRBV5-1 and TRBJ2-1, with 9 bases matching TRBD1. The CDR3 spans 16 residues. Germline CDR1 SGHRS, CDR2 YFSETQ. V was pared by 4 bases and J by 7 bases, with 12 bases of the junction left unmatched. The CDR3 region is CASSQLAGTGLNEQFF. The CDR3 nucleotides read TGCGCCAGCAGCCAGCTAGCCGGGACAGGGTTGAATGAGCAGTTCTTC.

V gene TRBV12-3 or TRBV12-4 combines with J gene TRBJ2-2; tentatively, D is TRBD1 or TRBD2 (5 bases each). V lost 4 bases, J lost 4 bases, and 7 bases lay in between. This CDR3 has 13 amino acids. The CDR3 DNA reads TGTGCCAGCAGTTGGGACGGCACCGGGGAGCTGTTTTTT. This gives the protein CASSWDGTGELFF.

This clone was picked up one time. V and J are TRBV5-1 and TRBJ1-2, with D perhaps TRBD1 (5 bases). Trimming left V 1 base short and J 3 bases short, with 10 bases between. The CDR3 has 14 residues. The germline V gene encodes CDR1 SGHRS and CDR2 YFSETQ. CDR3 sequence (DNA): TGCGCCAGCAGCTTGAGGAGGGGCGACTATGGCTACACCTTC. Protein sequence: CASSLRRGDYGYTF.

This rearrangement joins TRBV28 to TRBJ1-6; D possibly corresponds to TRBD1 (5 bases). Looked up from germline, CDR1 is MDHEN and CDR2 is SYDVKM. V was cut by 9 bases and J by 14 bases, with 17 bases left in between. There are 12 residues in the CDR3. The CDR3 sequence: CASRTGVGALHF. The CDR3 DNA is TGTGCCAGTCGAACCGGGGTGGGGGCCCTCCACTTT.

A note on this clone: One end of the junction is discordant with germline, which a read error may explain. The chain is built from TRBV28 and TRBJ2-1, with TRBD1 as a possible D gene (5 bases). CDR1 and CDR2 (germline): MDHEN, SYDVKM. This CDR3 region has 17 residues. CDR3 loop: CASSSLGQRLQNKEQFF. In DNA form, the CDR3 reads TGTGCCAGCAGTTCCTTAGGACAACGCCTTCAAAACAAGGAGCAGTTCTTC.

The chain is built from TRBV3-1 (or the pseudogene TRBV3-2) and TRBJ1-1; D is uncertain. CDR1 LGHDT and CDR2 YNNKEL come from the germline V gene (reference sequence). The CDR3 is 14 residues long. V dropped 0 bases and J dropped 3 bases, with 8 bases sitting between them. CDR3 in DNA: TGTGCCAGCAGCCAAGAAGGGTGGCACACTGAAGCTTTCTTT. This translates into CASSQEGWHTEAFF.

V gene TRBV11-2 combines with J gene TRBJ2-5; possible D gene TRBD1, 5 bases. The CDR3 loop spans 14 amino acids. V was clipped by 0 bases and J by 7 bases, with 12 bases between them. CDR1 SGHAT and CDR2 FQNNGV come from the germline V gene. This chain's CDR3 is CASSLEWLGVTQYF. CDR3 in DNA: TGTGCCAGCAGCTTAGAATGGCTAGGGGTGACCCAGTACTTC.

This clone is a singleton in its sample. The CDR3 is CASSLGQGRVHEQYF. CDR3 sequence (DNA): TGTGCCAGCAGTTTGGGACAGGGACGGGTCCACGAGCAGTACTTC. The chain uses TRBV27 and TRBJ2-7; 9 bases are shared with TRBD1. Germline-derived CDR1 and CDR2 are MNHEY and SMNVEV (reference sequence). With V trimmed by 3 bases and J by 5 bases, 8 bases remained unmatched. The CDR3 is made up of 15 amino acids.